This T cell receptor (beta chain) was captured by sequencing in a study of T cells in localized non-small cell lung cancer. Remarks on this clone: What it binds is unknown.

This CDR3 has 13 amino acids. Germline loops: CDR1 LNHDA, CDR2 SQIVND (reference sequence). Trimming removed 8 bases at V and 5 bases at J, with 15 bases between. This table comes from immunoSEQ multiplex PCR, and its TCRdb copy is limited to in-frame clones, with some not included. The sample consists of under 55,000 clones, around 81% of them appearing once. Whole-study findings and limits: Among the tissues sampled, uninvolved adjacent lung had the highest T cell clonality, above tumor.

The V and J genes are TRBV19 and TRBJ1-1, with D unresolved. The TCR comes from a woman aged 40-70 years with stage II lung adenocarcinoma. The sample consisted of PBMCs, taken before any cancer treatment. This CDR3 reads CASGQDRWTEAFF. In nucleotides, the CDR3 is TGTGCCAGTGGCCAAGACCGGTGGACTGAAGCTTTCTTT.